Described below is a single T cell receptor beta chain sequence and its context. Its antigen is undetermined. The data originate from a study of shared clonotypes between healthy human individuals. Regarding the study as a whole: The study found approximately 5% of naive CD4 clonotypes shared across a handful of donors.

Deep-level assay runs were performed. Replicate PCRs from sorted subsets contained about 200 ng DNA, which is roughly 30,000 T cell genomes. Original processing methods: Filtering differed because ImmunoSEQ produced junction-only sequences that carried no quality scores. Produced via immunoSEQ multiplex PCR; TCRdb's table is partial and in-frame only. The V and J calls and clone size are taken from that table; D and trimming were inferred from the DNA. The sample records 700,000 to 950,000 clones, around 96% being singletons. The CDR3 is 16 residues long. V lost 3 bases to trimming and J lost 1 base, with 15 bases between them. From germline, CDR1 is ENHRY and CDR2 SYGVKD. Naivety among CD8 cells was defined by CD45RO negativity and positive CCR7 selection, thereby excluding terminally differentiated effector memory CD45RA+ cells.

This rearrangement joins TRBV10-3 to TRBJ1-1, with a possible D match to TRBD1 (5 bases). What was sequenced was naive CD8+ T cells sorted from blood. The clonotype originates from a man aged 25-45 years in good health. DNA of the CDR3: TGTGCCATCAGTGATCTAGGTTGGGGCGAGAACACTGAAGCTTTCTTT. Translating gives CAISDLGWGENTEAFF.